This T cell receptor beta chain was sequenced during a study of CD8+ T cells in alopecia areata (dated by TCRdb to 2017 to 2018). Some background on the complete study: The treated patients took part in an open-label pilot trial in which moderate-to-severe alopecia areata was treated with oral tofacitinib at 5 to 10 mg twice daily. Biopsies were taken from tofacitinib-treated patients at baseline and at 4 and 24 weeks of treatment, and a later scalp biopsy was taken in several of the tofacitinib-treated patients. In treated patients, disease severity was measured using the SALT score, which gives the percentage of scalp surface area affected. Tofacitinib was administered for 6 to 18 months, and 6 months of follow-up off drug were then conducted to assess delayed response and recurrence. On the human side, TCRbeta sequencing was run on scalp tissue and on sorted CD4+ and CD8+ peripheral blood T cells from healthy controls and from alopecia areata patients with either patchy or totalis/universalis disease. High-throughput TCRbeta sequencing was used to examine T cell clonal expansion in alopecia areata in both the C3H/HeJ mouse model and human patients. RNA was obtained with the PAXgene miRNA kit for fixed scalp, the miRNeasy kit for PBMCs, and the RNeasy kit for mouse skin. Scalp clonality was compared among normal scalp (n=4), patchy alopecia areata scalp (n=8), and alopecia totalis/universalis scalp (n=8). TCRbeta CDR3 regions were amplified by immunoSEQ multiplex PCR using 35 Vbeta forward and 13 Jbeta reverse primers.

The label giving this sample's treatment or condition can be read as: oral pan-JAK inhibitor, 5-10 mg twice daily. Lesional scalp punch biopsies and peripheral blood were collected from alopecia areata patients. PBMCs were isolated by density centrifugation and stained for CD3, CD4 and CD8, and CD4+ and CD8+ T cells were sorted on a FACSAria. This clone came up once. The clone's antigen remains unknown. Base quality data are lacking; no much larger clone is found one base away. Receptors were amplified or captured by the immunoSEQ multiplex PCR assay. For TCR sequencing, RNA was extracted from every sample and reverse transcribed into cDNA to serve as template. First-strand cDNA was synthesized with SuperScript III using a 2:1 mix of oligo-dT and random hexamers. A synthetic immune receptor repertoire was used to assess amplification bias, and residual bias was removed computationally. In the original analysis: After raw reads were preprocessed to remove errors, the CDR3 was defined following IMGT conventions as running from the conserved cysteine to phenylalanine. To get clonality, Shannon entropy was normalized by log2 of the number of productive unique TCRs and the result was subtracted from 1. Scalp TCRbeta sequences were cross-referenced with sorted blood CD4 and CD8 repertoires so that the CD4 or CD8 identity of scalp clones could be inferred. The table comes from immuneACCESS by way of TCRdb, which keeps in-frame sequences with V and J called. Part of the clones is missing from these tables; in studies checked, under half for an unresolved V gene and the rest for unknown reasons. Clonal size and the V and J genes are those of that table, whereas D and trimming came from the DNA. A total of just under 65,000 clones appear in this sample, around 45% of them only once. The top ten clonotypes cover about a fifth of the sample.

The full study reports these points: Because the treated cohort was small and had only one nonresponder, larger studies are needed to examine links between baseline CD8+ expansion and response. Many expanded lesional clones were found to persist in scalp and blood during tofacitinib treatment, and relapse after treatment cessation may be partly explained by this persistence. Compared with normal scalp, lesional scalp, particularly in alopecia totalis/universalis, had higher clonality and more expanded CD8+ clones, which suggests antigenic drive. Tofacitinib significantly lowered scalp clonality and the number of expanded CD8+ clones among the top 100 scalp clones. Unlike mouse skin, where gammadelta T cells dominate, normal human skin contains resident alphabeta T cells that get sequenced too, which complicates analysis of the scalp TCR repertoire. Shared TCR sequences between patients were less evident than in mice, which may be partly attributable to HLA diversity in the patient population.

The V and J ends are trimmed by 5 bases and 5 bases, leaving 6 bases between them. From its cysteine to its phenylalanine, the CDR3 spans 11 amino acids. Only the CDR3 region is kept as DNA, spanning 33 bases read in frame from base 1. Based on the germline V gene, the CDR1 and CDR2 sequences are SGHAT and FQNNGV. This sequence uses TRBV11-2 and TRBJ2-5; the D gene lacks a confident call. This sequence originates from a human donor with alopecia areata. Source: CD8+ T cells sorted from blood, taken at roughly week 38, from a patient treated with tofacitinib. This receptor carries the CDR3 CASSHGETQYF. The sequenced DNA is TGTGCCAGCAGCCATGGGGAGACCCAGTACTTC. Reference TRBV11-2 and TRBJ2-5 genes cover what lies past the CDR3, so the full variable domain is EAGVAQSPRYKIIEKRQSVAFWCNPISGHATLYWYQQILGQGPKLLIQFQNNGVVDDSQLPKDRFSAERLKGVDSTLKIQPAKLEDSAVYLCASSHGETQYFGPGTRLLVL.